This is a list of T cell receptor beta chains from one sample in a study of T cells in localized non-small cell lung cancer. Sequencing used immunoSEQ multiplex PCR; TCRdb keeps in-frame clones, though not all of them. The sample records about 78,000 clones, about 83% being singletons. Sequenced material: peripheral blood, taken before any cancer treatment. Receptors originate from a man aged 40 to 75 with stage I lung adenocarcinoma. Both conserved end residues are part of each CDR3. D genes are given only for firm matches. Clone size, where shown, is once, few, many, or a class for clones that have expanded.

clone_size	v_call	d_call	j_call	cdr3_nt	cdr3_aa
NA	TRBV2	NA	TRBJ2-5	TGTGCCAGCAGTCTTAGGGGCATGAAGACCCAGTACTTC	CASSLRGMKTQYF
NA	TRBV27	NA	TRBJ2-5	TGTGCCAGCAGCACCCTAACGGACACTCAAGAGACCCAGTACTTC	CASSTLTDTQETQYF
NA	TRBV28	NA	TRBJ1-2	TGTGCCAGCAGTTTGGGGACGGTCTACTATGGCTACACCTTC	CASSLGTVYYGYTF
NA	TRBV6-5	TRBD1	TRBJ2-7	TGTGCCAGCAGACTAGGACAGGGGGACTACGAGCAGTACTTC	CASRLGQGDYEQYF
NA	TRBV28	NA	TRBJ2-7	TGTGCCAGCAGTTCCCCGGGGGCCAGCTACGAGCAGTACTTC	CASSSPGASYEQYF
once	TRBV7-3	TRBD2	TRBJ2-1	TGTGCCAGCAGCCCCACCCCCGGACTAGCGAGGAATGAGCAGTTCTTC	CASSPTPGLARNEQFF
once	TRBV6-5	NA	TRBJ2-7	TGTGCCAGCTCGATTGGGGGAACCTACGAGCAGTACTTC	CASSIGGTYEQYF
NA	TRBV14	TRBD2	TRBJ2-5	TGTGCCAGCAGCCAAGTGGGTAGCGGGGCGCTGAGGGAAAAGACCCAGTACTTC	CASSQVGSGALREKTQYF
NA	TRBV7-6	NA	TRBJ1-1	TGTGCCAGCAGCTTAATGGAGAACACTGAAGCTTTCTTT	CASSLMENTEAFF
NA	TRBV15	TRBD1	TRBJ1-4	TGTGCCACCAGCAAAGGGGGCATACAGGGTTGGTACGAAAAACTGTTTTTT	CATSKGGIQGWYEKLFF
NA	TRBV2	NA	TRBJ2-3	TGTGCCAGCAACGGGGCTAGCACAGATACGCAGTATTTT	CASNGASTDTQYF
few	TRBV4-1	NA	TRBJ1-1	TGCGCCAGCAGCCTGACGGGGGATGAGAACACTGAAGCTTTCTTT	CASSLTGDENTEAFF
NA	TRBV6-4	NA	TRBJ2-7	TGTGCCAACCAATTTGGGGGGCCCCCTGGCGAGCAGTACTTC	CANQFGGPPGEQYF
NA	TRBV6-1	NA	TRBJ2-7	TGTGCCAGCAGTGGACTGAACTACGAGCAGTACTTC	CASSGLNYEQYF
NA	TRBV6-1	NA	TRBJ1-1	TGTGCCAGCAGTGAAGGGGGCCTAGGTTCCACTGAAGCTTTCTTT	CASSEGGLGSTEAFF
once	TRBV5-1	NA	TRBJ2-7	TGCGCCAGCAGCTTATGGCCGGGGGAGCAGTACTTC	CASSLWPGEQYF
NA	TRBV4-1	NA	TRBJ2-7	TGCGCCAGCAGCCGGACAACGGGGGAGTACGAGCAGTACTTC	CASSRTTGEYEQYF
once	TRBV5-6	NA	TRBJ1-5	TGTGCCAGCAGTTCCGGGATTTATCAGCCCCAGCATTTT	CASSSGIYQPQHF
once	TRBV18	TRBD1	TRBJ1-2	TGTGCCAGCTCACAATCAAACAGGGGGAGAAGCTACACCTTC	CASSQSNRGRSYTF
NA	TRBV9	NA	TRBJ1-1	TGTGCCAGCAGCCCCTTCGGGTCGGGGAACACTGAAGCTTTCTTT	CASSPFGSGNTEAFF
NA	TRBV18	NA	TRBJ2-7	TGTGCCAGCTCGCCCGGGACTCTCCGCGAGCAGTACTTC	CASSPGTLREQYF
NA	TRBV19	TRBD1	TRBJ2-1	TGTGCCAGTAGCGGGACAGGGGCCGCCGGAGAGCAGTTCTTC	CASSGTGAAGEQFF
NA	TRBV9	TRBD1	TRBJ2-5	TGTGCCAGCAGCGCCCGACAGGGGGGGACCCCCCAGTACTTC	CASSARQGGTPQYF
NA	TRBV5-1	NA	TRBJ2-3	TGCGCCAGCAGCTTACGTCCCTTACGACCCGATACGCAGTATTTT	CASSLRPLRPDTQYF
few	TRBV4-1	NA	TRBJ2-5	TGCGCCAGCAAGATGGACCTCCAAAGCGTAGAGACCCAGTACTTC	CASKMDLQSVETQYF
NA	TRBV19	NA	TRBJ2-7	TGTGCCAGTACCGACAGATACGAGCAGTACTTC	CASTDRYEQYF
NA	TRBV19	TRBD1	TRBJ1-5	TGTGCCAGTTGCCGGGACAGCCACGCCAATCAGCCCCAGCATTTT	CASCRDSHANQPQHF
NA	TRBV29-1	NA	TRBJ1-1	TGCAGCGCCTCGGGGGGTGAAGCTTTCTTT	CSASGGEAFF
NA	TRBV27	NA	TRBJ2-7	TGTGCCAGCAGTTTACTTCATAAGGGTTTGAGCGAGCAGTACTTC	CASSLLHKGLSEQYF
NA	TRBV6-1	NA	TRBJ1-2	TGTGCCAGCAGTAGGGGACCCGGCTATGGCTACACCTTC	CASSRGPGYGYTF
once	TRBV7-2	NA	TRBJ1-3	TGTGCCAGCAGCTGGAATACTCCTTCCTCTGGAAACACCATATATTTT	CASSWNTPSSGNTIYF
NA	TRBV2	NA	TRBJ1-4	TGTGCCAGCAGTGGGTGGGGGGAAAAACTGTTTTTT	CASSGWGEKLFF
NA	TRBV28	NA	TRBJ1-5	TGTGCCAGCTATAGGGACCTCAATCAGCCCCAGCATTTT	CASYRDLNQPQHF
NA	TRBV4-2	TRBD2	TRBJ2-5	TGTGCCAGCAGCCAAGTAGGTAGCGGGCGGACCCAAGAGACCCAGTACTTC	CASSQVGSGRTQETQYF
NA	TRBV2	NA	TRBJ2-2	TGTGCCAGCAGTGAGGAGGGGGGCGAGACCGGGGAGCTGTTTTTT	CASSEEGGETGELFF
NA	TRBV6-5	TRBD2	TRBJ2-7	TGTGCCAGCAGAAGGACTAGTCAGCCCTCCTACGAGCAGTACTTC	CASRRTSQPSYEQYF
few	TRBV11-3	NA	TRBJ1-3	TGTGCCAGCAGCCCAGACGCAGCGAGGGACACCATATATTTT	CASSPDAARDTIYF
NA	TRBV6-1	NA	TRBJ1-3	TGTGCCAGCACAAGAGACAGCGGCCTTGGAAACACCATATATTTT	CASTRDSGLGNTIYF
NA	TRBV5-8	TRBD1	TRBJ1-5	TGTGCCAGCAGCTTGTTGGGACAGAGCTTCAATCAGCCCCAGCATTTT	CASSLLGQSFNQPQHF
once	TRBV10-3	TRBD1	TRBJ2-5	TGTGCCATCGCGGAGGACAGGGTACAAGAGACCCAGTACTTC	CAIAEDRVQETQYF
NA	TRBV29-1	NA	TRBJ2-5	TGCAGCGTTGGGGCAGGGAGGGAGACCCAGTACTTC	CSVGAGRETQYF
NA	TRBV29-1	TRBD1	TRBJ2-3	TGCAGCGTCCGGACGGGACAGCTCACAGATACGCAGTATTTT	CSVRTGQLTDTQYF
NA	TRBV7-9	TRBD2	TRBJ2-3	TGTGCCAGCAGCTTAGTTATAGCGGGGGGCTCAGATACGCAGTATTTT	CASSLVIAGGSDTQYF
once	TRBV23-1	NA	TRBJ1-1	TGCGCCAGAAGGAGGGGAAGGAACACTGAAGCTTTCTTT	CARRRGRNTEAFF
NA	TRBV6-6	NA	TRBJ1-5	TGTGCCAGCAGCCACAAACTGGTGGATCAGCCCCAGCATTTT	CASSHKLVDQPQHF
NA	TRBV5-1	NA	TRBJ1-3	TGCGCCAGCAGCTTGGACACGAGAGGAAACACCATATATTTT	CASSLDTRGNTIYF
NA	TRBV6-5	TRBD1	TRBJ1-4	TGTGCCAGCAGTTATGACAGGGCAGGTGAAAAACTGTTTTTT	CASSYDRAGEKLFF
NA	TRBV10-3	TRBD1	TRBJ2-3	TGTGCCATGGGCGGGACAGGACGCACAGATACGCAGTATTTT	CAMGGTGRTDTQYF